This TCR beta chain appears in the sequencing data of a study of spatial heterogeneity in lung cancer. Germline CDR1 SGHRS, CDR2 YFSETQ. With 0 bases removed from V and 4 bases from J, the gap between germline ends came to 3 bases. The CDR3 length is 12 residues. At least ten counts were recorded for this clonotype. Its cognate antigen is unknown. A single base separates this from a much larger clone, so it may be a read error. General study findings and limits: In tumors, expanded intratumoral alpha and beta TCR counts tracked mutation counts.

From the 5' RACE reads, TCRdb called clonotypes with MiXCR, one entry per CDR3 protein. The sample carries fewer than 2,500 distinct CDR3 sequences, about 1% recorded once. Time point specified: sample taken at primary tumor resection. V and J are TRBV5-1 and TRBJ2-3; D remains unclear. The sequencing used lung tumor tissue, collected at surgery. The TCR was taken from a male donor with early-stage non-small cell lung cancer. For the CDR3, the DNA is TGCGCCAGCAGCTTGGGGGCAGATACGCAGTATTTT. Encoded protein: CASSLGADTQYF. Based on the CDR3 plus reference TRBV5-1 and TRBJ2-3, the full variable domain is KAGVTQTPRYLIKTRGQQVTLSCSPISGHRSVSWYQQTPGQGLQFLFEYFSETQRNKGNFPGRFSGRQFSNSRSEMNVSTLELGDSALYLCASSLGADTQYFGPGTRLTVL.